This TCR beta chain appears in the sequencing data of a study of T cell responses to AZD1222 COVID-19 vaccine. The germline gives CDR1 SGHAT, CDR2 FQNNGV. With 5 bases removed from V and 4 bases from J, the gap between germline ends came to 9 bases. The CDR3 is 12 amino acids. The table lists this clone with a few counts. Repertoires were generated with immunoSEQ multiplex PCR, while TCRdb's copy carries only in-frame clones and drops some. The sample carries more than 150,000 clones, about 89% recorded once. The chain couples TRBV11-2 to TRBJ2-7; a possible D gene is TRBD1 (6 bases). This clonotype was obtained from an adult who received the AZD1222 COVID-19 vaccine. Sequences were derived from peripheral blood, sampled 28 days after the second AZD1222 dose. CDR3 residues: CASSQQGYEQYF. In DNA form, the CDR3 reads TGTGCCAGCAGCCAACAGGGTTACGAGCAGTACTTC.